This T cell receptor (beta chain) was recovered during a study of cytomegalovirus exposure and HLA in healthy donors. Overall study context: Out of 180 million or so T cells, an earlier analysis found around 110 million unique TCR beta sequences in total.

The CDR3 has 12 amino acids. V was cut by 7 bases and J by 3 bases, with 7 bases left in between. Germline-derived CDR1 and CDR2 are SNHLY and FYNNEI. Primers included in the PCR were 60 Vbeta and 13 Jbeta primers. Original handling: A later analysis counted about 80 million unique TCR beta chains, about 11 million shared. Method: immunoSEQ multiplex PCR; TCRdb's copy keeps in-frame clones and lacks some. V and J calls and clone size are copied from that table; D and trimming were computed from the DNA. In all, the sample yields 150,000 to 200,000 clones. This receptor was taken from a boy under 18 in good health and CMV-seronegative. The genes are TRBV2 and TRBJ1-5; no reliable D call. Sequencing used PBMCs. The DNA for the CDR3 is TGTGCCAGCAAGAGAATCAATCAGCCCCAGCATTTT. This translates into CASKRINQPQHF.